Following are 8 T cell receptor beta chains from one sample sequenced in a study of post-analysis software for immune sequencing data. Whole-study findings and limits: With TRBV5-6, TRBV5-1 and TRBV20-1 included, 4 or 5 TRBV segments were more frequent in patients than in controls.

Their cognate antigens are unknown. The authors incorporated unique molecular identifiers into the TCR beta cDNA libraries. From the PCR reads, TCRdb called clonotypes with MiXCR, one entry per CDR3 protein. This table has more than 450,000 distinct CDR3 sequences, about 40% appearing once. The sample was blood. These receptors originate from a girl aged 10-17 years with multiple sclerosis.

This clonotype was picked up many times. The chain couples TRBV20-1 to TRBJ2-3, with D perhaps TRBD1 (5 bases). The V end was cut by 0 bases, the J end by 5 bases, with 9 bases between. The CDR3 spans 13 residues. Germline assignment: CDR1 DFQATT and CDR2 SNEGSKA (reference sequence). Here the CDR3 DNA reads TGCAGTGCTAGAGACCTTAGGGGAGATACGCAGTATTTT. This gives the protein CSARDLRGDTQYF.

V is TRBV6-6 and J is TRBJ2-3, with D hard to call. Looked up from germline, CDR1 is MNHNY and CDR2 is SVGAGI (reference sequence). The CDR3 spans 16 residues. The ends were cut back, 6 bases at V and 0 bases at J, with 16 bases in the middle. The CDR3 here is CASSAPSETSTDTQYF. CDR3 nucleotide sequence: TGTGCCAGCAGCGCCCCATCTGAGACTAGCACAGATACGCAGTATTTT.

The chain is built from TRBV5-1 and TRBJ2-3, with D possibly being TRBD1 (6 bases). The germline V gene encodes CDR1 SGHRS and CDR2 YFSETQ. CDR3 length: 17 residues. Trimming stripped 0 bases from V and 4 bases from J, with 18 bases between. The CDR3 spells CASSLEGGSGVADTQYF. The CDR3, as DNA: TGCGCCAGCAGCTTGGAAGGTGGATCAGGGGTGGCAGATACGCAGTATTTT.

V usage is TRBV12-3 or TRBV12-4 and J usage is TRBJ1-2; D perhaps matches TRBD1 (6 bases). The CDR3 spans 14 residues. With 6 bases removed from V and 8 bases from J, the gap between germline ends came to 19 bases. CDR3 DNA: TGTGCCAGCAGGGGAACGGACAGACCATCAGGCTACACCTTC. It translates to CASRGTDRPSGYTF.

The chain uses TRBV10-3 and TRBJ2-5; 9 bases are shared with TRBD2. After removal of 8 bases from V and 3 bases from J, the junction contained 4 bases not matched to a gene. Germline lookup yields CDR1 ENHRY and CDR2 SYGVKD. This CDR3 is 13 amino acids long. CDR3 sequence reads: CAIALAGEETQYF. As DNA, the CDR3 is TGTGCCATCGCACTAGCGGGTGAAGAGACCCAGTACTTC.

This clonotype has more than one count but fewer than ten. CDR3: CASSNSGWRGHTDTQYF. CDR3 in DNA: TGTGCCAGCAGCAATAGCGGGTGGAGGGGGCACACAGATACGCAGTATTTT. V usage is TRBV7-8 and J usage is TRBJ2-3, with D perhaps given as TRBD1 or TRBD2 (7 bases each). The germline V and J ends were trimmed by 5 bases and 2 bases, with 20 bases remaining between them. CDR1 and CDR2 from the germline V gene are SGHVS and FQNEAQ. This CDR3 has 17 amino acids. Supplemented by reference TRBV7-8 and TRBJ2-3, the full variable domain reads GAGVSQSPRYKVAKRGQDVALRCDPISGHVSLFWYQQALGQGPEFLTYFQNEAQLDKSGLPSDRFFAERPEGSVSTLKIQRTQQEDSAVYLCASSNSGWRGHTDTQYFGPGTRLTVL.

In its sample, this clonotype was seen a few times. V gene TRBV4-1 combines with J gene TRBJ2-7; D may be TRBD1 or TRBD2 (5 bases each). Germline CDR1 reads MGHRA; CDR2 reads YSYEKL. V lost 0 bases, J lost 4 bases, and 10 bases lay in between. The CDR3 contains 14 residues. The CDR3 spells CASSQDTGPYEQYF. CDR3 nucleotide sequence: TGCGCCAGCAGCCAAGATACGGGACCGTACGAGCAGTACTTC.

This clonotype was seen many times. The rearrangement uses TRBV5-1 and TRBJ2-7; 11 nucleotides line up with TRBD1. The CDR3 is 14 residues long. V gave up 5 bases and J gave up 3 bases; unmatched junction bases: 4. Germline loops: CDR1 SGHRS, CDR2 YFSETQ. The CDR3 protein is CASRPGQGDYEQYF. The DNA for the CDR3 is TGCGCCAGCAGACCGGGACAGGGGGACTACGAGCAGTACTTC.